This note documents a single TCR beta chain sequence. Its antigen is not identified. Germline CDR1 reads LGHNA; CDR2 reads YNFKEQ. Trimming took 0 bases from V and 3 from J; bases not matched to a gene: 9. The CDR3 is 18 amino acids. Every patient had relapsed following autologous stem cell transplantation, and cohorts differed in brentuximab vedotin exposure. This specimen comes from a study of PD-1 blockade in classical Hodgkin lymphoma. Points from the study as a whole: Patients with an early start, nivolumab under 1 year after ASCT, were excluded.

Method: immunoSEQ multiplex PCR; TCRdb's copy keeps in-frame clones and lacks some. The sample yields 21,000 or so clones, 70% to 85% seen once. The sequence came from a human donor with classical Hodgkin lymphoma. The chain is built from TRBV4-2 and TRBJ1-4; 8 bases agree with TRBD1. The input for sequencing was peripheral blood mononuclear cells (PBMCs), taken at baseline. The CDR3 sequence is CASSQDHRGGLSNEKLFF. The DNA for the CDR3 is TGTGCCAGCAGCCAAGATCACAGGGGGGGGTTGTCTAATGAAAAACTGTTTTTT.